These 24 T cell receptor beta chains came from one sample sequenced in a study of cytomegalovirus exposure and HLA in healthy donors. Vbeta (60) and Jbeta (13) primers were used in the PCR. Method: immunoSEQ multiplex PCR; TCRdb's copy keeps in-frame clones and lacks some. Of approximately 100,000 clones listed, about 76% are singletons. Sequenced sample: PBMCs. The receptors originated from a woman in her thirties or forties in good health and CMV-seropositive.

The CDR3 reads CASSRGQGATYEQYF. The CDR3 DNA follows: TGTGCCAGCAGTCGCGGACAGGGGGCAACCTACGAGCAGTACTTC. This chain uses TRBV6-5 with TRBJ2-7; TRBD1 matches at 11 bases. V trimming: 5 bases; J trimming: 2 bases; junction bases outside the gene matches: 5. Germline V gives CDR1 MNHEY, CDR2 SVGAGI. The CDR3 runs to 15 residues.

This clone appeared a few times. The chain combines TRBV2 with TRBJ1-6, with 7 nucleotides matching TRBD1. This CDR3 spans 14 amino acids. V trimming: 6 bases; J trimming: 7 bases; junction bases outside the gene matches: 6. In germline, CDR1 is SNHLY, CDR2 FYNNEI. This CDR3 is CASSRTGGNSPLHF. The DNA of the CDR3 is TGTGCCAGCAGCCGGACAGGAGGAAATTCACCCCTCCACTTT.

This clone was seen only once. The genes are TRBV7-8 and TRBJ2-3; TRBD1 matches at 7 bases. The CDR3 is 16 amino acids. The trim removed 3 bases at V and 1 base at J, leaving 7 bases unmatched. Germline V gene sequence: CDR1 SGHVS, CDR2 FQNEAQ. The CDR3 nucleotides are TGTGCCAGCAGCTTCGGGACAGACCCTGGCACAGATACGCAGTATTTT. Translated: CASSFGTDPGTDTQYF.

This clone was detected only once. V usage is TRBV5-1 and J usage is TRBJ2-7; D uncertain. CDR3 length: 15 residues. CDR1 is SGHRS, CDR2 YFSETQ, per germline. V dropped 6 bases and J dropped 3 bases, with 19 bases sitting between them. The DNA for the CDR3 is TGCGCCAGCACCCCCATTTCCGGGTCTCACTACGAGCAGTACTTC. Its translation: CASTPISGSHYEQYF.

A few counts support this clone. The chain recombines TRBV7-2 with TRBJ2-3; 9 positions agree with TRBD2. CDR1 is SGHTA and CDR2 is FQGNSA in the germline V gene. V lost 5 bases and J lost 11; bases outside the gene matches: 11. CDR3 length: 14 amino acids. The CDR3 DNA sequence: TGTGCCAGCAGCACTGAGCGGGGGGCCCATCAGCAGTATTTT. Translating gives CASSTERGAHQQYF.

There are a few counts of this clone. The rearrangement joins TRBV10-3 to TRBJ2-6, with D maybe TRBD1 (5 bases). CDR1 and CDR2 (germline): ENHRY, SYGVKD. The germline V and J ends were trimmed by 6 bases and 0 bases, with 9 bases remaining between them. The CDR3 runs to 15 residues. DNA of the CDR3: TGTGCCATCAGGGTACAGGACTCTGGGGCCAACGTCCTGACTTTC. Amino acid sequence: CAIRVQDSGANVLTF.

V is TRBV6-5 and J is TRBJ2-7, with D possibly being TRBD1 (6 bases). V was trimmed by 6 bases and J by 6 bases, leaving 12 bases between them. Germline CDR1 is MNHEY and CDR2 is SVGAGI. The CDR3 sequence is 12 residues long. CDR3 residues: CASSQQGPEQYF. Written as DNA, the CDR3 is TGTGCCAGCAGCCAACAGGGCCCCGAGCAGTACTTC.

The V call is TRBV7-7, the J call TRBJ2-6, with D unresolved. The CDR3 runs to 17 residues. Germline lookup yields CDR1 SSHAT and CDR2 FNYEAQ (reference sequence). V lost 5 bases and J lost 1, with 15 bases in between. CDR3 nucleotides: TGTGCCAGCAGCCCGAGTTCGGTAGTGTCTGGGGCCAACGTCCTGACTTTC. Amino acid sequence: CASSPSSVVSGANVLTF.

The J gene is TRBJ2-7, the V gene TRBV6-6, with 10 bases aligning to TRBD2. Trimming at V came to 0 bases and at J to 5 bases, leaving 4 bases not matched to a gene. This CDR3 region has 15 residues. From germline, CDR1 is MNHNY and CDR2 SVGAGI (reference sequence). Written as DNA, the CDR3 is TGTGCCAGCAGTTACTCCCAGCGGGGGGGGGACGAGCAGTACTTC. Translated: CASSYSQRGGDEQYF.

V is TRBV4-1 and J is TRBJ1-4; TRBD1 agrees at 9 bases. Trimming removed 3 bases from V and 11 bases from J; junction bases left unmatched: 10. From germline, CDR1 is MGHRA and CDR2 YSYEKL. The CDR3 is made up of 15 amino acids. As DNA, the CDR3 is TGCGCCAGCAGCCAGGGAGGACAGGGGTGGGCGAAACTGTTTTTT. This gives the protein CASSQGGQGWAKLFF.

The chain employs TRBV5-4 and TRBJ2-2; D may be TRBD2 (6 bases). The germline gives CDR1 SGHNT, CDR2 YYREEE (reference sequence). Trimming removed 4 bases at V and 5 bases at J, with 18 bases between. There are 16 residues in the CDR3. The CDR3 is CASSLPGLSGTGELFF. The CDR3 DNA reads as TGTGCCAGCAGCCTCCCCGGACTAAGCGGGACCGGGGAGCTGTTTTTT.

This clone was observed a few times. The chain carries TRBV18 and TRBJ1-1; 9 nucleotides line up with TRBD1. The length of the CDR3 is 16 residues. The V segment lost 5 bases and the J segment 0 bases; nucleotides outside the gene matches: 7. From germline, CDR1 is KGHSH and CDR2 LQKENI. This CDR3 reads CASSGNRGRLNTEAFF. The CDR3 DNA reads TGTGCCAGCTCAGGAAACAGGGGGCGCTTGAACACTGAAGCTTTCTTT.

The chain couples TRBV10-2 to TRBJ2-1, with TRBD2 as a possible D gene (5 bases). The CDR3 has 14 amino acids. CDR1 and CDR2 from the germline V gene are WSHSY and SAAADI. Trimming took 6 bases from V and 6 from J, leaving 15 bases between them. In nucleotides, the CDR3 is TGCGCCAGCAGCGTCTCGGGAAGAACCAATGAGCAGTTCTTC. This sequence encodes CASSVSGRTNEQFF.

This chain connects TRBV2 to TRBJ1-5; maybe TRBD1 (6 bases). The length of the CDR3 is 14 residues. CDR1 is SNHLY, CDR2 FYNNEI, per germline. V was trimmed by 6 bases and J by 0 bases, leaving 9 bases between them. CDR3 nucleotides: TGTGCCAGCAGCGGACAGCTTAGCAATCAGCCCCAGCATTTT. Its translation: CASSGQLSNQPQHF.

The chain carries TRBV6-5 and TRBJ1-1, with 8 bases identical to TRBD1. With V trimmed by 2 bases and J by 11 bases, 10 bases remained unmatched. Germline CDR1 is MNHEY and CDR2 is SVGAGI. This CDR3 has 14 amino acids. The CDR3, as DNA: TGTGCCAGCAGTTACCCAGGACAGGGCGGCGGGGCTTTCTTT. Protein product: CASSYPGQGGGAFF.

CDR3 in amino acids: CAWSGQGYTIYF. Here the CDR3 DNA reads TGTGCCTGGAGCGGACAGGGCTACACCATATATTTT. This chain uses TRBV30 with TRBJ1-3, with 8 bases matching TRBD1. The V segment lost 3 bases and the J segment 8 bases; nucleotides outside the gene matches: 3. The CDR3 covers 12 residues. Germline CDR1 is GTSNPN and CDR2 is SVGIG (reference sequence).

J is TRBJ1-4 and V is TRBV5-1; 7 bases map to TRBD1. The CDR3 loop spans 14 amino acids. V shed 5 bases, J shed 5 bases, and the junction held 6 bases outside the gene matches. The V gene's germline CDR1 is SGHRS and CDR2 YFSETQ. The CDR3 DNA reads TGCGCCAGCAGGGACAGGTTTCGGAATGAAAAACTGTTTTTT. Encoded protein: CASRDRFRNEKLFF. Full variable domain (rest looked up from reference TRBV5-1 and TRBJ1-4): KAGVTQTPRYLIKTRGQQVTLSCSPISGHRSVSWYQQTPGQGLQFLFEYFSETQRNKGNFPGRFSGRQFSNSRSEMNVSTLELGDSALYLCASRDRFRNEKLFFGSGTQLSVL.

This clone has just a few counts. The chain carries TRBV6-1 and TRBJ1-1; the D gene is possibly TRBD1 (5 bases). CDR1 is MNHNS and CDR2 is SASEGT in the germline V gene. This CDR3 has 15 amino acids. Trimming cost V 5 bases and J 6 bases, with 19 bases left between them. The CDR3 sequence is CASSMGQYRAPEAFF. The CDR3 DNA is TGTGCCAGCAGTATGGGGCAGTATAGGGCCCCTGAAGCTTTCTTT.

The rearrangement joins TRBV11-2 to TRBJ1-1; D is possibly TRBD1 (6 bases). V was shortened by 6 bases and J by 1 base, with 12 bases between the two germline ends. The CDR3 extends over 14 amino acids. CDR1 is SGHAT and CDR2 is FQNNGV in the germline V gene. The CDR3 loop reads CASSYIQGNTEAFF. For the CDR3, the DNA is TGTGCCAGCAGTTACATACAGGGGAACACTGAAGCTTTCTTT. Complete variable domain (other parts from reference TRBV11-2 and TRBJ1-1): EAGVAQSPRYKIIEKRQSVAFWCNPISGHATLYWYQQILGQGPKLLIQFQNNGVVDDSQLPKDRFSAERLKGVDSTLKIQPAKLEDSAVYLCASSYIQGNTEAFFGQGTRLTVV.

The J gene is TRBJ2-2, the V gene TRBV29-1; D possibly corresponds to TRBD1 (5 bases). This CDR3 has 14 amino acids. Germline V gene lookup returns CDR1 SQVTM and CDR2 ANQGSEA. Trimming took off 1 base at V and 6 bases at J, with 12 bases between the two ends. The CDR3 DNA sequence: TGCAGCGTTGAAGGACAGTCACGGTCCGGGGAGCTGTTTTTT. This gives the protein CSVEGQSRSGELFF.

The chain is built from TRBV7-9 and TRBJ1-1; 9 nucleotides match TRBD1. The junction had 9 bases not matched to a gene; V was cut back by 4 bases and J by 0 bases. The CDR3 runs to 17 residues. Germline CDR1 and CDR2: SEHNR and FQNEAQ (reference sequence). The CDR3 is CASSSLRGQGLNTEAFF. In DNA form, the CDR3 reads TGTGCCAGCAGCTCGCTAAGGGGACAGGGACTGAACACTGAAGCTTTCTTT. The whole variable domain, remainder taken from reference TRBV7-9 and TRBJ1-1, is DTGVSQNPRHKITKRGQNVTFRCDPISEHNRLYWYRQTLGQGPEFLTYFQNEAQLEKSRLLSDRFSAERPKGSFSTLEIQRTEQGDSAMYLCASSSLRGQGLNTEAFFGQGTRLTVV.

V and J are TRBV5-1 and TRBJ2-6, with 7 bases fitting TRBD1. V was clipped by 3 bases and J by 0 bases; unmatched bases: 6. The CDR3 runs to 17 residues. In germline, CDR1 is SGHRS, CDR2 YFSETQ. DNA of the CDR3: TGCGCCAGCAGCTCAACGGGACAGCGCTCTGGGGCCAACGTCCTGACTTTC. Encoded protein: CASSSTGQRSGANVLTF.

The chain recombines TRBV7-6 with TRBJ2-5; 7 bases line up with TRBD1. The V gene's germline CDR1 is SGHVS and CDR2 FNYEAQ. The CDR3 sequence is 13 residues long. With V trimmed by 4 bases and J by 5 bases, 4 bases remained unmatched. The CDR3 here is CASSSSGQETQYF. The CDR3 nucleotides read TGTGCCAGCAGCTCCTCGGGACAGGAGACCCAGTACTTC.

The chain has TRBV30 and TRBJ1-2; possibly TRBD1 for D (6 bases). There are 13 residues in the CDR3. With 2 bases removed from V and 5 bases from J, the gap between germline ends came to 12 bases. Germline CDR1 is GTSNPN and CDR2 is SVGIG (reference sequence). The CDR3 loop reads CAWSPTGTYGYTF. CDR3 sequence (DNA): TGTGCCTGGAGTCCAACCGGGACATATGGCTACACCTTC.